This T cell receptor beta chain appears in the sequencing data of a study of blood T cell repertoires in COVID-19. Study details: There were acute and convalescent COVID-19 samples, and they came from the United States, Italy and Spain. T cells, B-cell-depleted T cells, or PBMCs provided the cDNA or gDNA that served as material.

One Seattle source followed patients from active infection through their disease course. In the authors' workflow: Reference gene primer amplification gave nucleated cell count estimates. Profiled with immunoSEQ multiplex PCR; TCRdb holds only in-frame clones, not every one. From that table come the V and J calls and clone size; the DNA was used to work out D and trimming. Of hundreds of thousands of clones in the sample, 70% to 90% were seen once. The CDR3 consists of 14 residues. The ends were cut back, 4 bases at V and 2 bases at J, with 12 bases in the middle. The germline gives CDR1 SGHRS, CDR2 YFSETQ.

Sequencing was carried out using peripheral blood. This clonotype was obtained from a woman in her forties or fifties with COVID-19, enrolled during active disease. The chain uses TRBV5-1 and TRBJ1-2; TRBD1 is a possible D gene (6 bases). The CDR3 loop reads CASSQGLQNYGYTF. CDR3 DNA: TGCGCCAGCAGCCAGGGGCTGCAGAACTATGGCTACACCTTC.